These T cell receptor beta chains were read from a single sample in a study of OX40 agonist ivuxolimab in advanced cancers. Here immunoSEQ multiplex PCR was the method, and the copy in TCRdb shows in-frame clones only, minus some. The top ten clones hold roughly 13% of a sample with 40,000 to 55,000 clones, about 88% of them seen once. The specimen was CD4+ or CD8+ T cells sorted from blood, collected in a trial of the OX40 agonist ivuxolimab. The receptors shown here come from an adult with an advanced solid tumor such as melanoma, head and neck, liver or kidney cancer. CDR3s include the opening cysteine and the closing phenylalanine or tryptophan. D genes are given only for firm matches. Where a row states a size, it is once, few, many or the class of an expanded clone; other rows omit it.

DNA: TGCGCCAGCAGCCAAGAACAGGGACTTGGCTACGAGCAGTACTTC
CDR3: CASSQEQGLGYEQYF
length: 15
size: -
J: TRBJ2-7
D: -
V: TRBV4-1

DNA: TGTGCCAGTAGCCTGACAGCCAACTTTTACACCTTC
CDR3: CASSLTANFYTF
length: 12
size: few
J: TRBJ1-2
D: -
V: TRBV19

DNA: TGTGCCAGCTCTCCCGGACCTGGGGCCAACGTCCTGACTTTC
CDR3: CASSPGPGANVLTF
length: 14
size: -
J: TRBJ2-6
D: -
V: TRBV6-6

DNA: TGTGCCAGCAGCTTAGAGGTAGGCCAGCCCCAGCATTTT
CDR3: CASSLEVGQPQHF
length: 13
size: -
J: TRBJ1-5
D: -
V: TRBV7-6

DNA: TGTGCCAGCTCACCACCGGGTTTACAGAACACTGAAGCTTTCTTT
CDR3: CASSPPGLQNTEAFF
length: 15
size: -
J: TRBJ1-1
D: -
V: TRBV18

DNA: TGTGCCAGCAGCTATGCCCCGGCCCAAGAGACCCAGTACTTC
CDR3: CASSYAPAQETQYF
length: 14
size: -
J: TRBJ2-5
D: -
V: TRBV5-6

DNA: TGCGCCAGCAATACTTACAGTAATTCACCCCTCCACTTT
CDR3: CASNTYSNSPLHF
length: 13
size: -
J: TRBJ1-6
D: -
V: TRBV10-2

DNA: TGTGCCAGCAGTTACTCGAAGGCAGGGGGCCTCCACGAGCAGTACTTC
CDR3: CASSYSKAGGLHEQYF
length: 16
size: -
J: TRBJ2-7
D: TRBD1
V: TRBV6-5

DNA: TGTGCCAGCAGTGTCCTTACGAGCTCCTACAATGAGCAGTTCTTC
CDR3: CASSVLTSSYNEQFF
length: 15
size: -
J: TRBJ2-1
D: -
V: TRBV28

DNA: TGTGCCAGCAGAGAGGGTGGCTATGGCTACACCTTC
CDR3: CASREGGYGYTF
length: 12
size: -
J: TRBJ1-2
D: -
V: TRBV6-6

DNA: TGTGCCAGCACCTTAGGGACAGGAATTGGTGAAAAACTGTTTTTT
CDR3: CASTLGTGIGEKLFF
length: 15
size: -
J: TRBJ1-4
D: TRBD1
V: TRBV28

DNA: TGTGCCAGCAGCTCGGGACAGGGGAGCAATCAGCCCCAGCATTTT
CDR3: CASSSGQGSNQPQHF
length: 15
size: -
J: TRBJ1-5
D: TRBD1
V: TRBV9

DNA: TGTGCCAGCAGCCAAGAAAGGGAGGGCTATGGCTACACCTTC
CDR3: CASSQEREGYGYTF
length: 14
size: -
J: TRBJ1-2
D: -
V: TRBV4-2

DNA: TGTGCCATCAGTGAGGCTTCCACGGGACTTACCTACGAGCAGTACTTC
CDR3: CAISEASTGLTYEQYF
length: 16
size: -
J: TRBJ2-7
D: -
V: TRBV10-3

DNA: TGTGCCAGCAGTCTCCGAGGGGGTGGCGTCTACGAGCAGTACTTC
CDR3: CASSLRGGGVYEQYF
length: 15
size: -
J: TRBJ2-7
D: -
V: TRBV5-4

DNA: TGTGCCAGCAGTTACACAGATACGCAGTATTTT
CDR3: CASSYTDTQYF
length: 11
size: -
J: TRBJ2-3
D: -
V: TRBV2

DNA: TGTGCCAGCAGTCCAGGGGGCCGAGATTCACCCCTCCACTTT
CDR3: CASSPGGRDSPLHF
length: 14
size: -
J: TRBJ1-6
D: TRBD1
V: TRBV28

DNA: TGCGCCAGCAGCTCGGGATCGGACAGCTTGCCGTACGAGCAGTACTTC
CDR3: CASSSGSDSLPYEQYF
length: 16
size: -
J: TRBJ2-7
D: -
V: TRBV5-1